This passage covers 4 T cell receptor beta chains from one sample sequenced in a study of tumor-infiltrating lymphocytes in oesophageal squamous cell carcinoma. One entry per CDR3 protein, called by TCRdb with MiXCR from the PCR reads. The sample has about 15,000 distinct CDR3 sequences, 50% seen once; the top ten hold over 15%. Sample: esophageal tumor tissue. The receptors were gathered from a male donor with esophageal squamous cell carcinoma.

Of note for this clonotype: The DNA is omitted, as the CDR3 cannot be located on it reliably, and the CDR3 follows TCRdb's listing. The rearrangement joins TRBV7-6 to TRBJ2-6; no check of the table's D call, TRBD1, against the DNA was made. The CDR3 is made up of 20 amino acids, end residues included. Germline V gene lookup returns CDR1 SGHVS and CDR2 FNYEAQ. CDR3 region: CASSLAIGTGAGELRAVLRF.

This chain joins TRBV7-3 and TRBJ2-1; D not certain. Germline V lookup: CDR1 SGHTA, CDR2 FQGTGA. The CDR3 extends over 9 amino acids. With 2 bases removed from V and 15 bases from J, the gap between germline ends came to 5 bases. CDR3 residues: CASSLGPFF. DNA of the CDR3: TGTGCCAGCAGCTTAGGTCCGTTCTTC.

Ten or more counts support this clonotype. V and J are TRBV27 and TRBJ2-5; 8 nucleotides agree with TRBD1. Germline V gene data show CDR1 as MNHEY and CDR2 as SMNVEV (reference sequence). The CDR3 length is 14 residues. Trimming cost V 4 bases and J 4 bases; bases outside gene matches: 5. CDR3 sequence: CASSSADRGETQYF. The DNA of the CDR3 is TGTGCCAGCAGTTCGGCCGACAGGGGAGAGACCCAGTACTTC.

Only a few counts were recorded for this clonotype. The chain carries TRBV9 and TRBJ2-7; the match to TRBD2 covers 9 bases. The CDR3 loop spans 15 amino acids. V lost 0 bases to trimming and J lost 3 bases; unmatched junction nucleotides: 4. CDR1 SGDLS and CDR2 YYNGEE come from the germline V gene. The CDR3 loop is CASSVGSGSGYEQYF. CDR3 coding DNA: TGTGCCAGCAGCGTAGGTAGCGGGAGCGGCTACGAGCAGTACTTC. Together with reference TRBV9 and TRBJ2-7, the CDR3 gives the full variable domain: DSGVTQTPKHLITATGQRVTLRCSPRSGDLSVYWYQQSLDQGLQFLIQYYNGEERAKGNILERFSAQQFPDLHSELNLSSLELGDSALYFCASSVGSGSGYEQYFGPGTRLTVT.